A selection of T cell receptor beta chains follows, all from one sample in a study of cytomegalovirus exposure and HLA in healthy donors. This table comes from immunoSEQ multiplex PCR, and its TCRdb copy is limited to in-frame clones, with some not included. The data contain 150,000 to 200,000 clones, 80% to 85% of them singletons. Material: PBMCs. The receptors were sampled from a woman aged 18 to 35 in good health and CMV-seropositive. Each CDR3 is given with its conserved first and last residue. A D gene is named only where the DNA matches it firmly. Size values are once, few and many counts, or a class for expanded clones, and some rows have none.

J,D,V,size,CDR3,DNA
TRBJ1-1,.,TRBV9,.,CASSAVLTEAFF,TGTGCCAGCAGCGCCGTCCTGACTGAAGCTTTCTTT
TRBJ2-5,.,TRBV5-1,.,CASRPGGTETQYF,TGCGCCAGCAGACCGGGGGGCACGGAGACCCAGTACTTC
TRBJ2-2,.,TRBV6-4,few,CASSVTETGELFF,TGTGCCAGCAGTGTTACTGAAACCGGGGAGCTGTTTTTT
TRBJ1-1,.,TRBV19,few,CASSPGNTEAFF,TGTGCCAGCTCACCGGGGAACACTGAAGCTTTCTTT
TRBJ2-1,TRBD1,TRBV5-1,.,CASSLGQGANEQFF,TGCGCCAGCAGCCTGGGACAGGGGGCGAATGAGCAGTTCTTC
TRBJ2-1,.,TRBV7-2,.,CASSSQLAGEQFF,TGTGCCAGCAGCTCCCAACTAGCCGGTGAGCAGTTCTTC
TRBJ2-7,.,TRBV19,.,CASSYSPAYEQYF,TGTGCCAGTAGTTATTCCCCCGCCTACGAGCAGTACTTC
TRBJ1-1,TRBD1,TRBV9,once,CASSPMTGGDTEAFF,TGTGCCAGCAGCCCAATGACAGGGGGCGACACTGAAGCTTTCTTT
TRBJ2-5,TRBD1,TRBV4-3,.,CASSQGDRGGETQYF,TGCGCCAGCAGCCAAGGGGACAGGGGAGGAGAGACCCAGTACTTC
TRBJ2-2,.,TRBV2,.,CASSSTLGVGELFF,TGTGCCAGCAGCTCGACTCTAGGGGTCGGGGAGCTGTTTTTT
TRBJ2-1,.,TRBV19,.,CAIYNEQFF,TGTGCCATATACAATGAGCAGTTCTTC
TRBJ2-7,TRBD1,TRBV6-1,.,CASSVGTGPSYEQYF,TGTGCCAGCAGTGTAGGGACAGGGCCCTCCTACGAGCAGTACTTC
TRBJ2-1,TRBD2,TRBV4-2,.,CASSQERTSGNEQFF,TGTGCCAGCAGCCAAGAGAGGACTAGCGGGAATGAGCAGTTCTTC
TRBJ2-3,.,TRBV19,.,CASRLLSTDTQYF,TGTGCCAGTCGACTCCTAAGCACAGATACGCAGTATTTT
TRBJ1-1,.,TRBV11-3,.,CASSFRSLSTEAFF,TGTGCCAGCAGCTTCCGCAGTTTATCCACTGAAGCTTTCTTT
TRBJ2-1,TRBD2,TRBV30,.,CAWSVKAGAASSYNEQFF,TGTGCCTGGAGTGTAAAAGCGGGGGCCGCTAGCTCCTACAATGAGCAGTTCTTC
TRBJ2-7,TRBD2,TRBV5-6,once,CASSLIPAGASYEQYF,TGTGCCAGCAGCTTGATTCCAGCGGGGGCCTCCTACGAGCAGTACTTC
TRBJ2-5,.,TRBV7-9,.,CSGRTRNQETQYF,TGTTCCGGAAGAACTAGGAACCAAGAGACCCAGTACTTC
TRBJ1-5,.,TRBV18,few,CASSPAWGGNQPQHF,TGTGCCAGCTCACCCGCCTGGGGGGGGAATCAGCCCCAGCATTTT
TRBJ1-3,.,TRBV11-3,.,CASSLGGYSGNTIYF,TGTGCCAGCAGCTTAGGAGGCTACTCTGGAAACACCATATATTTT
TRBJ1-1,.,TRBV30,.,CAWSVGTGSPEAFF,TGTGCCTGGAGTGTAGGAACGGGGTCCCCTGAAGCTTTCTTT
TRBJ2-7,.,TRBV14,.,CASSQVEGPGYLEQYF,TGTGCCAGCAGCCAAGTAGAAGGGCCGGGGTATCTCGAGCAGTACTTC
TRBJ2-2,.,TRBV15,.,CATSRDEAGELFF,TGTGCCACCAGCAGAGATGAGGCCGGGGAGCTGTTTTTT
TRBJ1-2,TRBD1,TRBV11-2,.,CASSSLPRDRGLANYGYTF,TGTGCCAGCAGCTCATTACCCCGGGACAGGGGGCTTGCTAACTATGGCTACACCTTC
TRBJ1-4,.,TRBV23-1,.,CASSQSARSATNEKLFF,TGCGCCAGCAGTCAATCGGCCCGATCCGCAACTAATGAAAAACTGTTTTTT
TRBJ1-1,.,TRBV7-6,.,CASSVRAMNTEAFF,TGTGCCAGCAGCGTCAGGGCGATGAACACTGAAGCTTTCTTT
TRBJ2-2,TRBD1,TRBV28,.,CASSFSTGTGGVDTGELFF,TGTGCCAGCAGTTTTTCGACCGGGACAGGGGGCGTGGACACCGGGGAGCTGTTTTTT
TRBJ2-7,TRBD1,TRBV5-4,.,CASKQGGQGSLEQYF,TGTGCCAGCAAACAGGGGGGACAGGGCTCCCTCGAGCAGTACTTC
TRBJ2-2,.,TRBV6-6,.,CAAVEGTGELFF,TGTGCCGCGGTGGAAGGCACCGGGGAGCTGTTTTTT
TRBJ1-6,.,TRBV27,.,CASARGGLSSYNSPLHF,TGTGCCAGCGCCCGGGGGGGGTTAAGCTCCTATAATTCACCCCTCCACTTT
TRBJ1-2,.,TRBV27,.,CASRPGGASGYTF,TGTGCCAGCAGGCCGGGCGGGGCCAGTGGCTACACCTTC
TRBJ1-1,.,TRBV30,.,CAWSKGVNTEAFF,TGTGCCTGGAGCAAGGGAGTGAACACTGAAGCTTTCTTT
TRBJ2-1,TRBD2,TRBV6-5,few,CASSYRSGGAGEQFF,TGTGCCAGCAGTTACCGAAGCGGGGGGGCAGGAGAGCAGTTCTTC
TRBJ2-5,TRBD2,TRBV4-2,.,CASSPGTSGGAGKETQYF,TGTGCCAGCAGCCCGGGGACTAGCGGGGGGGCGGGGAAAGAGACCCAGTACTTC
TRBJ2-7,.,TRBV6-6,.,CASSSSRSEYEQYF,TGTGCCAGCAGTTCCTCCCGTTCTGAGTACGAGCAGTACTTC
TRBJ1-6,.,TRBV6-4,.,CASRQGTNSPLHF,TGTGCCAGCAGACAGGGTACTAATTCACCCCTCCACTTT
TRBJ1-2,TRBD1,TRBV27,.,CASSLSTGAGGGYTF,TGTGCCAGCAGTTTATCGACAGGGGCAGGCGGCGGCTACACCTTC
TRBJ1-5,.,TRBV5-1,.,CASSPGGANQPQHF,TGCGCCAGCAGCCCGGGGGGCGCCAATCAGCCCCAGCATTTT
TRBJ2-7,.,TRBV2,.,CASSEASYKQYF,TGTGCCAGCAGTGAAGCATCATACAAGCAGTACTTC
TRBJ1-3,TRBD1,TRBV10-3,.,CATRPRDRALYTIYF,TGTGCCACCAGACCTCGGGACAGGGCGTTGTACACCATATATTTT
TRBJ2-3,.,TRBV4-1,.,CASSQEPRANTDTQYF,TGCGCCAGCAGCCAAGAGCCTAGAGCTAACACAGATACGCAGTATTTT
TRBJ2-7,TRBD1,TRBV10-3,.,CAISRDRGVEQYF,TGTGCCATCAGCCGGGACAGGGGAGTCGAGCAGTACTTC